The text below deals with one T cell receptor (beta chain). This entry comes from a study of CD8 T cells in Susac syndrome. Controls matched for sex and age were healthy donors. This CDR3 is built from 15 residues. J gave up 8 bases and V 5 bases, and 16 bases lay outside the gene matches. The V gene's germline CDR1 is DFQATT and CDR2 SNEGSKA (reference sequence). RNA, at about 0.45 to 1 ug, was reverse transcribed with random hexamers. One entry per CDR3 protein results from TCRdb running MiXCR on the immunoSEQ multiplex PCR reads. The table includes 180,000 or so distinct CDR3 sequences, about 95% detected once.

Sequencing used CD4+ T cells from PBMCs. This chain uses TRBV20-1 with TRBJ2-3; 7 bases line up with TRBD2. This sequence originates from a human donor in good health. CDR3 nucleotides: TGCAGTGCTGGGGGGGGACGCGGGCCAGGTAGTACGCAGTATTTT. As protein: CSAGGGRGPGSTQYF.